This TCR beta chain comes out of a study of early T cells in non-severe SARS-CoV-2 infection. On the study more broadly: Sequencing targeted bulk RNA from unsorted whole blood, leaving chains unpaired. Study-wide points: VDJdb matching skewed toward anti-spike CD8 responses, missing private and CD4 specificities.

This clonotype was seen only a few times. Its antigen is still unknown. Molecules of cDNA were individually given unique molecular identifiers that were attached to them. A single record per CDR3 protein comes from TCRdb applying MiXCR to the 5' RACE reads. This repertoire shows 65,000 to 75,000 distinct CDR3 sequences, 13% found once; its top ten account for roughly 5.3%. Trimming removed 7 bases from V and 0 bases from J, with 12 bases in between. Germline lookup yields CDR1 ENHRY and CDR2 SYGVKD. CDR3 size: 15 residues. The material sequenced was whole blood. The V gene is TRBV10-3, the J gene TRBJ2-2, with D hard to call. The TCR sequence derives from an adult who was a healthcare worker with PCR-confirmed SARS-CoV-2 infection or an uninfected control (not recorded which). CDR3 bases: TGTGCCATCAAGTTCGATGGGACGAACACCGGGGAGCTGTTTTTT. Protein: CAIKFDGTNTGELFF.